This TCR beta chain was observed in a study of monozygotic twins with inflammatory bowel disease. Study outcomes and limitations: Cells of different T cell subtypes could not be told apart.

A note on this clonotype: Its target is unknown.

Each of the TCR libraries took 3,000 to 4,500 ng of total RNA. TCRdb derives one entry per CDR3 protein from the 5' RACE reads, leaving out DNA. Its table lists 400,000 to 500,000 distinct CDR3 sequences. The CDR3 has 14 residues. CDR1 and CDR2 from the germline V gene are LNHNV and YYDKDF (reference sequence). Input material: blood. The chain recombines TRBV15 with TRBJ1-5; TCRdb reports TRBD1, a call that lacks DNA to check it against. The receptor was isolated from a human donor with ulcerative colitis or Crohn's disease, or a healthy co-twin of an affected twin (not recorded which). The CDR3 region is CATSRDRGGQPQHF.